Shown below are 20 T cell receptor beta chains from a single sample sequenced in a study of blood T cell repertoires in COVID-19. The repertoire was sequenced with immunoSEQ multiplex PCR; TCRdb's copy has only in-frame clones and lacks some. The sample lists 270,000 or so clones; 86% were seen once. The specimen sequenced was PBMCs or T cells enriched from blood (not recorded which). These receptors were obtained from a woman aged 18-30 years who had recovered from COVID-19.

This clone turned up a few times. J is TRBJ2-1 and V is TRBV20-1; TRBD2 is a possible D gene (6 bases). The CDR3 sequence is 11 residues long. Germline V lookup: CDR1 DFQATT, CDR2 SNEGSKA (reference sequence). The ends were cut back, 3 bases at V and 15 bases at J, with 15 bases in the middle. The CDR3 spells CSASDRDWGFF. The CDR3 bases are TGCAGTGCTAGTGACCGGGACTGGGGGTTCTTC.

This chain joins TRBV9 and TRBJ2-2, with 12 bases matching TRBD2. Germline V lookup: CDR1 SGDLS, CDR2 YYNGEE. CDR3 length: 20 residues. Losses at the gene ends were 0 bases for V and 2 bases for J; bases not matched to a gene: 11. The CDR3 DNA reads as TGTGCCAGCAGCGTAGAGGGCAGACTAGCGGGGGCAAGAAACACCGGGGAGCTGTTTTTT. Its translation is CASSVEGRLAGARNTGELFF.

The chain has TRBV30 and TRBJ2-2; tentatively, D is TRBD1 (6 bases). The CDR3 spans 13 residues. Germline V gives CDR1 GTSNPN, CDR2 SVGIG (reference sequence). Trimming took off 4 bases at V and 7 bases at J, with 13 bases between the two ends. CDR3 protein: CAWTWGPSGELFF. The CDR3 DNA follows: TGTGCCTGGACGTGGGGGCCAAGCGGGGAGCTGTTTTTT. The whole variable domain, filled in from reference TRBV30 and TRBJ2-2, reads SQTIHQWPATLVQPVGSPLSLECTVEGTSNPNLYWYRQAAGRGLQLLFYSVGIGQISSEVPQNLSASRPQDRQFILSSKKLLLSDSGFYLCAWTWGPSGELFFGEGSRLTVL.

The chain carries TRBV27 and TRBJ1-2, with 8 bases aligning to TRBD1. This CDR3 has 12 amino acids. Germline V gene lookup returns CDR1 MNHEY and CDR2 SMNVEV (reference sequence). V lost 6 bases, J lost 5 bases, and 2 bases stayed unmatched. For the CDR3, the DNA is TGTGCCAGCAGAACAGGGGGTTATGGCTACACCTTC. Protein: CASRTGGYGYTF.

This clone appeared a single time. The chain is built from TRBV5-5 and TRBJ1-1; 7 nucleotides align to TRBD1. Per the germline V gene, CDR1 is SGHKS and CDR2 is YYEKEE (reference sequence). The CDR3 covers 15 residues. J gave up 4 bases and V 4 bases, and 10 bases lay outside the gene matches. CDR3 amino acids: CASSPTGELGTEAFF. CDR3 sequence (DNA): TGTGCCAGCAGCCCAACAGGGGAGTTGGGCACTGAAGCTTTCTTT.

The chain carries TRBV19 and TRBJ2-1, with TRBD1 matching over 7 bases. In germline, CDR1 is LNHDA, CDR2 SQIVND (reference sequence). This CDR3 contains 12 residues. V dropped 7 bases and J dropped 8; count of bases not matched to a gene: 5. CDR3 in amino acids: CASTQGVDEQFF. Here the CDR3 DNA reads TGTGCCAGTACCCAGGGGGTCGATGAGCAGTTCTTC.

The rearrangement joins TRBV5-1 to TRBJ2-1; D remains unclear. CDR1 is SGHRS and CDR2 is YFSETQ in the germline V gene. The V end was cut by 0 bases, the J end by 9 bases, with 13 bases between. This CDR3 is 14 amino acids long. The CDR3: CASSLDPSLAEQFF. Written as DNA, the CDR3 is TGCGCCAGCAGCTTGGACCCTTCTTTGGCTGAGCAGTTCTTC.

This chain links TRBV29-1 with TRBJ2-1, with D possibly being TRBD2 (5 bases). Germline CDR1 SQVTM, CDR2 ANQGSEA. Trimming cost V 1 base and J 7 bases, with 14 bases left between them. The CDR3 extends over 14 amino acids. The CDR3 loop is CSVEGRLLPNEQFF. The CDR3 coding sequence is TGCAGCGTTGAAGGGCGACTACTCCCGAATGAGCAGTTCTTC.

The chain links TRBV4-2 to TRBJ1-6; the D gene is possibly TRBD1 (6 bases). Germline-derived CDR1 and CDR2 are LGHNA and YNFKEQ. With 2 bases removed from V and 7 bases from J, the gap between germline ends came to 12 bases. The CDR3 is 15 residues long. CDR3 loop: CASSQTGRENSPLHF. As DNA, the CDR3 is TGTGCCAGCAGCCAAACAGGGCGAGAAAATTCACCCCTCCACTTT.

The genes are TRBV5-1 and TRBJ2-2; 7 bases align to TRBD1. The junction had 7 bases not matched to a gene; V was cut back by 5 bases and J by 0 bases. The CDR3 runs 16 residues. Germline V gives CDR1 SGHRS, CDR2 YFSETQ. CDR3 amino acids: CASRRSGQTNTGELFF. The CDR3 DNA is TGCGCCAGCAGGCGTTCGGGACAGACGAACACCGGGGAGCTGTTTTTT.

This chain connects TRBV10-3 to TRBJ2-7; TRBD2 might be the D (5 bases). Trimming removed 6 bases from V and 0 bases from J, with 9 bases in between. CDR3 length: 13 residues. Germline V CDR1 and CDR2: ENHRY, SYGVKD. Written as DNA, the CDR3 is TGTGCCATCAGGACGGCGGGCTCCTACGAGCAGTACTTC. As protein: CAIRTAGSYEQYF.

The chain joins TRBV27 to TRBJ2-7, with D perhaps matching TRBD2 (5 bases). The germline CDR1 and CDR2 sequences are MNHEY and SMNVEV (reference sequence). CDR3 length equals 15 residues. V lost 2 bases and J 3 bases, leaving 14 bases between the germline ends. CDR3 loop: CASSLSGGPYYEQYF. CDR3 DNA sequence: TGTGCCAGCAGTTTAAGTGGCGGGCCTTACTACGAGCAGTACTTC.

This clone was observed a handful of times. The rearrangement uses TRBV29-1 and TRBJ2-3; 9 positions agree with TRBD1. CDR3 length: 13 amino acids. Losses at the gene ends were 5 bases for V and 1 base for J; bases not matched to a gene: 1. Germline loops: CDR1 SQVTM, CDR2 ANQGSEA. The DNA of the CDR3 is TGCAGCGTTAGACAGGGGGGCACAGATACGCAGTATTTT. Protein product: CSVRQGGTDTQYF.

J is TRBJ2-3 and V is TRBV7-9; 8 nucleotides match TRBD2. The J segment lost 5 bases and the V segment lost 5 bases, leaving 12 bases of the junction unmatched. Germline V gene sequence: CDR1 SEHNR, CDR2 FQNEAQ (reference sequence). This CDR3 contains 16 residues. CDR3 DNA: TGTGCCAGCAGCACCACTAGCGGCAAGAGAGGAGATACGCAGTATTTT. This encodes CASSTTSGKRGDTQYF.

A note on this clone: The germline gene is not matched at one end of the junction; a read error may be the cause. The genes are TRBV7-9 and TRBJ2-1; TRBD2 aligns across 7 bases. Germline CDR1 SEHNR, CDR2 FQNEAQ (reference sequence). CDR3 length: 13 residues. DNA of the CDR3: TGTGCCAGCAGCTTAAGGGACTACAGTGAGCAGTTCTTC. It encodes CASSLRDYSEQFF.

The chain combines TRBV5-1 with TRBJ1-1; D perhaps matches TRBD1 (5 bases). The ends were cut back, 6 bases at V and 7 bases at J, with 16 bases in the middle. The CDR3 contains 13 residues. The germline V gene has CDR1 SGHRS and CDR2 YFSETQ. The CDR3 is CASKVGGEGEAFF. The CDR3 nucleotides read TGCGCCAGCAAGGTGGGGGGTGAGGGTGAAGCTTTCTTT.

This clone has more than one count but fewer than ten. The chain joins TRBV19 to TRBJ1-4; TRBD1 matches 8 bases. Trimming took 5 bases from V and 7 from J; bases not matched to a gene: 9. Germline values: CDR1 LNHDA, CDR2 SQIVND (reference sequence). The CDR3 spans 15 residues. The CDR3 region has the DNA TGTGCCAGTAGTTCAAGGACAGGGAAGGGTGAAAAACTGTTTTTT. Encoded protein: CASSSRTGKGEKLFF.

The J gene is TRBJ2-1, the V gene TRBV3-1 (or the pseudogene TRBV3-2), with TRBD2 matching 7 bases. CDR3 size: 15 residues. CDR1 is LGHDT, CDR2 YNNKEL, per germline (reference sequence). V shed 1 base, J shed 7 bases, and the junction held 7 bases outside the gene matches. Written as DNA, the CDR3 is TGTGCCAGCAGCCAAGGCCGGGACTATGGGAATGAGCAGTTCTTC. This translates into CASSQGRDYGNEQFF.

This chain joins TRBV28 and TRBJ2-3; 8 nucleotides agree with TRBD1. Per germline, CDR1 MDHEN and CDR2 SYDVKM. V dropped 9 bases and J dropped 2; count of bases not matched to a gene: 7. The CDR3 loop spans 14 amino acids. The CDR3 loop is CASNRGKNTDTQYF. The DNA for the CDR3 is TGTGCCAGTAACAGGGGGAAAAACACAGATACGCAGTATTTT. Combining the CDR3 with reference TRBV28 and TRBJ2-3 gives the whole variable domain DVKVTQSSRYLVKRTGEKVFLECVQDMDHENMFWYRQDPGLGLRLIYFSYDVKMKEKGDIPEGYSVSREKKERFSLILESASTNQTSMYLCASNRGKNTDTQYFGPGTRLTVL.

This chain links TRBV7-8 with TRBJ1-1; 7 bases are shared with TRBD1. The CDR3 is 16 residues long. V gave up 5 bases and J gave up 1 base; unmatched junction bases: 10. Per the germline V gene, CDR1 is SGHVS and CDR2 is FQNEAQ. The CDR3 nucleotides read TGTGCCAGCAGCGGGGACAGCCGCGTGGCGAACACTGAAGCTTTCTTT. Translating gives CASSGDSRVANTEAFF.